Given below is one TCR beta chain in context. Antigen unknown. These data originate in a study of cytomegalovirus exposure and HLA in healthy donors. Study-wide context: Most donors, 81% of roughly 400 genotyped, fell in the Caucasian-associated ancestry cluster.

The PCR had 60 Vbeta and 13 Jbeta primers. Original methodology: Unique TCR beta chains totaled some 81 million in a later count, with roughly 10 million of them shared. Using immunoSEQ multiplex PCR, the repertoire was profiled, and TCRdb retains in-frame clones only, with some absent. V, J and clone size reflect that table, while D and trimming were determined from the DNA. There are 100,000 to 120,000 clones in the sample; approximately 12% occur only once, and roughly 15% lies in the top ten. Trimming took 8 bases from V and 5 from J; bases not matched to a gene: 7. The CDR3 has 12 amino acids. The V gene's germline CDR1 is SQVTM and CDR2 ANQGSEA. Study results and caveats: A later examination showed that TCR association rates differed by HLA locus, with DRB1 most and HLA-C fewest. It was likely that a cluster of highly shared sequence variants was a sequencing artifact.

The sequenced material came from PBMCs. The J gene is TRBJ1-2, the V gene TRBV29-1; 8 nucleotides align to TRBD1. The receptor's source is a man aged 35 to 55 in good health and CMV-seropositive. CDR3 region: CSIKTGEYGYTF. CDR3 DNA: TGCAGCATCAAGACAGGGGAATATGGCTACACCTTC.